This paragraph reports one T cell receptor beta chain. This specimen comes from a study of T-cell reconstitution after alpha-beta-depleted transplantation in children. With 5 bases removed from V and 7 bases from J, the gap between germline ends came to 11 bases. The CDR3 runs 12 residues. Germline V gene sequence: CDR1 LNHNV, CDR2 YYDKDF (reference sequence). Unique molecular identifiers were incorporated during preparation of the TCRbeta library. TCRdb itself ran the PCR reads through MiXCR, one entry per CDR3 protein. The data show a few hundred thousand distinct CDR3 sequences, approximately 10% seen once.

Sequenced material: PBMCs from the stem cell graft donor, taken from the stem cell graft. V and J are TRBV15 and TRBJ1-1, with D possibly matching TRBD1 (5 bases). The receptor was isolated from a human donor who donated a stem cell graft to a child with acute lymphoblastic leukemia. CDR3: CATSSMGGEAFF. The CDR3, as DNA: TGTGCCACCAGCTCCATGGGGGGTGAAGCTTTCTTT.